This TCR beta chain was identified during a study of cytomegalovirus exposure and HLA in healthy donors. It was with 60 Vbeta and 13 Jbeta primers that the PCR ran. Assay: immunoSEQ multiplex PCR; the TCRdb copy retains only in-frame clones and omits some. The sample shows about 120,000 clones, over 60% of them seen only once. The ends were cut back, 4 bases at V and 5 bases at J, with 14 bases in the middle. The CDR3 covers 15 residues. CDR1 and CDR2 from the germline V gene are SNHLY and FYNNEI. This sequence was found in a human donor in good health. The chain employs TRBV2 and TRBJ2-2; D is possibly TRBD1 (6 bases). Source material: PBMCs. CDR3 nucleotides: TGTGCCAGCAGTGGTTTCCAGAGGGGGACCGGGGAGCTGTTTTTT. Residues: CASSGFQRGTGELFF.